The clone carrying this T cell receptor (beta chain) was seen once. Its antigen is still unknown. This entry belongs to a study of blood T cells in healthy people across ages. Study details: For every two T cells, template switching captured about one barcoded beta molecule.

Every sample gave at least 5.5 micrograms of total RNA when it was extracted. Combining a sample-barcoded 5' primer with a J-beta primer mix, a second PCR ran for 7 to 11 cycles. The template-switch adaptor, which had 12 random nucleotides, put a tag on each cDNA molecule. TCRdb re-called the 5' RACE reads through MiXCR, storing one row per CDR3 protein. The table includes roughly 680,000 distinct CDR3 sequences, roughly half detected once. Findings and caveats of the study: A strong correlation was seen between TCR beta diversity and naive T cell percentage.

What was sequenced was blood. The TCR sequence derives from a woman aged 80 or over in good health.

The CDR3 DNA sequence: TGCGCCAGCAGCCAAAGGGCAGTGAGCTCCTACGAGCAGTACTTC. This gives the protein CASSQRAVSSYEQYF. The chain uses TRBV4-1 and TRBJ2-7; D not certain. The ends were cut back, 2 bases at V and 0 bases at J, with 11 bases in the middle. The V gene's germline CDR1 is MGHRA and CDR2 YSYEKL. CDR3 length: 15 residues.